Sequencing of this TCR beta chain was carried out in a study of monozygotic twins with inflammatory bowel disease (dated by TCRdb to between 2018 and 2020). Concerning the study at large: The full study comprised about 28 monozygotic twin pairs: nine German pairs (four IBD-concordant, five IBD-discordant) and 19 IBD-discordant Danish pairs. Disease-associated traits were sought mainly through comparisons between IBD patients and their genetically identical healthy co-twins within discordant pairs. Each individual had, on average, about 151 000 unique TCRalpha sequences and 181 000 unique TCRbeta sequences available for analysis. What the research found in general, with its limitations: The analysis was unable to tell different T cell subtypes apart. Because patients were on differing immunosuppressive treatments, the repertoires may have picked up extra background noise and inter-individual variability. IBD patients shared fewer clonotypes with other individuals than healthy twins did, most markedly in patients showing signs of disease activity. The results gave no support for a single strong signal or clonotype linked to IBD. Repertoire similarity did not differ between concordant and discordant twins, possibly due to limited statistical power. Measured by the inverse Simpson index, TCRbeta repertoire diversity was lower in IBD patients than in their healthy co-twins.

From each donor, an approximately 2.5 ml peripheral blood sample was drawn into PAXgene tubes and stored at -80 degrees C. Total RNA was isolated from whole blood with the PAXgene blood miRNA kit on an automated QIAcube, without T cell sorting. Peripheral blood from monozygotic twin pairs who were concordant or discordant for inflammatory bowel disease underwent deep TCRalpha and TCRbeta repertoire profiling using unique molecular barcoding. For every twin pair, smoking habits were documented, and each individual was categorised as a current, former or never smoker. Including the terminal cysteine and phenylalanine, the CDR3 comprises 15 residues. DNA for this receptor is not on file. Looking up the germline V gene yields CDR1 SGHRS and CDR2 YFSETQ. As for this clonotype: This clone's antigen is unknown.

Library creation used 5' RACE. For each TCR library, approximately 3.5 ug of total RNA was used. For each sample, cDNA synthesis with SMARTScribe reverse transcriptase was split into eight separate reactions. Unique molecular identifiers containing a 6-nucleotide sample barcode were introduced through template switching during cDNA synthesis. TCRalpha and TCRbeta cDNA was amplified by two nested PCRs of 16 and 9 cycles, with bead purification after each PCR. Before amplification, cDNA was treated with uracil DNA-glycosylase and purified using the QIAquick PCR purification kit. The second PCR added Illumina TruSeq-compatible adapters along with sample-specific barcodes. TapeStation and Qubit were used to check library quality and concentration, and 4 to 6 ng of each library was pooled. Sequencing of the pooled libraries was done on an Illumina HiSeq2500 single-index Rapid Run using custom sequencing primers and 2 x 100 bp reads. The published analysis was carried out like this. MiGEC version 1.2.6 was used for UMI-based consensus assembly, which corrected PCR and sequencing errors. MiXCR version 2.1.1 handled V(D)J alignment, clonotype assembly and CDR3 extraction. Gene usage, clonotype sharing and MAIT/NKT TCR abundance were normalised by analysing the top 1000, 10 000 and 20 000 clonotypes per sample. Diversity was computed as the inverse Simpson index with the vegan R package after downsampling to 27 000 UMIs. Paired Mann-Whitney U tests were applied to discordant twin pairs, with Benjamini-Hochberg correction for multiple testing. After reprocessing by TCRdb, each CDR3 protein sequence is one entry, and no DNA is given. The V and J calls were not made by the authors but by TCRdb's processing. The sample's own table lists around 410,000 distinct CDR3 sequences. The biggest ten clones account for 2% to 3% of the sample.

The material sequenced was blood. Rearrangement joined TRBV5-1 to TRBJ2-2; as DNA is missing, the TRBD2 call by TCRdb cannot be tested. This sequence originates from a human donor with ulcerative colitis or Crohn's disease, or a healthy co-twin of an affected twin (not recorded which). The CDR3 protein sequence reads: CASSLGASNTGELFF.